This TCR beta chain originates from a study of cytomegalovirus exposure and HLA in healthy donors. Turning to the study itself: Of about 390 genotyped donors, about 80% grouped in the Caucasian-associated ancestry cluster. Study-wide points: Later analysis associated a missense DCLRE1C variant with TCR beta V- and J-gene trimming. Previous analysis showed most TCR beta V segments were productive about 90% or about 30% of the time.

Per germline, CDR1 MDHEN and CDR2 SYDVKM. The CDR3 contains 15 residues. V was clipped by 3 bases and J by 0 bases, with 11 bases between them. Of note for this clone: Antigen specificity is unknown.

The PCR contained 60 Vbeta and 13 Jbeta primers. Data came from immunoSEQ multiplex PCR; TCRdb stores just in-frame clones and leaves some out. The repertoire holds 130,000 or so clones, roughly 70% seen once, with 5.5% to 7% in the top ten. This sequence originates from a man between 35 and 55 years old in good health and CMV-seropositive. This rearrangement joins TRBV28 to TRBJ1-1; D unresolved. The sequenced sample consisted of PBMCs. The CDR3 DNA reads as TGTGCCAGCAGTTTGGAGGGTCCCCTGAACACTGAAGCTTTCTTT. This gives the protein CASSLEGPLNTEAFF. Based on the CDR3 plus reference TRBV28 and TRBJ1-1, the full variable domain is DVKVTQSSRYLVKRTGEKVFLECVQDMDHENMFWYRQDPGLGLRLIYFSYDVKMKEKGDIPEGYSVSREKKERFSLILESASTNQTSMYLCASSLEGPLNTEAFFGQGTRLTVV.